These 22 T cell receptor beta chains were sequenced from one sample in a study of blood T cell repertoires in COVID-19. Measured with immunoSEQ multiplex PCR; TCRdb has only the in-frame clones, and not every one. Of approximately 300,000 clones in the sample, 89% were seen once. Material: peripheral blood. The receptors were gathered from a man between 18 and 29 years old who had recovered from COVID-19.

The chain employs TRBV6-2 or TRBV6-3 and TRBJ2-6, with 7 bases fitting TRBD1. With 2 bases clipped from V and 0 bases from J, the junction kept 10 bases outside the gene matches. Germline V gives CDR1 MNHEY, CDR2 SVGEGT. The CDR3 runs to 19 residues. In DNA, the CDR3 is TGTGCCAGCAGTTACGACCAGGGACAGCAAAACTCTGGGGCCAACGTCCTGACTTTC. It is translated as CASSYDQGQQNSGANVLTF.

The chain recombines TRBV2 with TRBJ1-4, with D perhaps TRBD1 (5 bases). The germline gives CDR1 SNHLY, CDR2 FYNNEI. Trimming pared 4 bases from V and 5 bases from J, leaving 11 bases between. The length of the CDR3 is 14 residues. The CDR3: CASSAQGGNEKLFF. The CDR3 bases are TGTGCCAGCAGTGCTCAGGGAGGGAATGAAAAACTGTTTTTT. The entire variable domain, with the rest obtained from reference TRBV2 and TRBJ1-4, is as follows: EPEVTQTPSHQVTQMGQEVILRCVPISNHLYFYWYRQILGQKVEFLVSFYNNEISEKSEIFDDQFSVERPDGSNFTLKIRSTKLEDSAMYFCASSAQGGNEKLFFGSGTQLSVL.

The chain recombines TRBV5-1 with TRBJ2-5, with 8 bases lining up with TRBD2. The CDR3 sequence is 14 residues long. The V segment lost 4 bases and the J segment 5 bases; nucleotides outside the gene matches: 7. Germline V gene lookup returns CDR1 SGHRS and CDR2 YFSETQ. The CDR3 nucleotides read TGCGCCAGCAGCCCAGCGGGGGTCGGGGAGACCCAGTACTTC. Translated, it gives CASSPAGVGETQYF.

This chain uses TRBV6-5 with TRBJ2-7, with no clear D. The CDR3 sequence is 11 residues long. The germline V and J ends were trimmed by 5 bases and 7 bases, with 9 bases remaining between them. Per the germline V gene, CDR1 is MNHEY and CDR2 is SVGAGI. CDR3 DNA sequence: TGTGCCAGCAGTCCCCTTAGAGAGCAGTACTTC. It codes for CASSPLREQYF.

This clone was counted between two and nine times. The sample has other DNA sequences that encode this CDR3 too. The chain is built from TRBV7-8 and TRBJ1-5; D is uncertain. The germline gives CDR1 SGHVS, CDR2 FQNEAQ. The length of the CDR3 is 16 residues. The V end was cut by 0 bases, the J end by 3 bases, with 12 bases between. The CDR3 nucleotides read TGTGCCAGCAGCTTAGCTTGGAGGCAGGACAATCAGCCCCAGCATTTT. Amino acids: CASSLAWRQDNQPQHF.

This chain's CDR3 is CASSQRGTSGVYEQYF. The CDR3 DNA follows: TGCGCCAGCAGCCAACGAGGGACTAGCGGGGTTTACGAGCAGTACTTC. This chain connects TRBV4-1 to TRBJ2-7; 13 bases align to TRBD2. CDR1 and CDR2 from the germline V gene are MGHRA and YSYEKL. V dropped 2 bases and J dropped 4; count of bases not matched to a gene: 5. The CDR3 has 16 amino acids.

The V gene is TRBV7-9, the J gene TRBJ1-4, with D maybe TRBD1 (5 bases). This CDR3 is built from 16 residues. Germline values: CDR1 SEHNR, CDR2 FQNEAQ (reference sequence). V was clipped by 4 bases and J by 0 bases, with 12 bases between them. DNA for the CDR3: TGTGCCAGCAGCTCTTTCCAGGGCGCAACTAATGAAAAACTGTTTTTT. This codes for CASSSFQGATNEKLFF.

The genes are TRBV2 and TRBJ1-2; D not resolved. V was trimmed by 6 bases and J by 8 bases, leaving 16 bases between them. The CDR3 is made up of 13 amino acids. Per germline, CDR1 SNHLY and CDR2 FYNNEI. The CDR3: CASSRISAGGYTF. The CDR3 nucleotides read TGTGCCAGCAGCAGGATCTCGGCGGGAGGCTACACCTTC.

The chain has TRBV24-1 and TRBJ2-2; 9 bases fit TRBD2. The CDR3 has 17 amino acids. Germline values: CDR1 KGHDR, CDR2 SFDVKD. The ends lost 4 bases at V and 5 bases at J; junction bases unmatched: 10. The DNA of the CDR3 is TGTGCCACCAGTGAAAGTAGCGGGAGAGTTGGAACCGGGGAGCTGTTTTTT. Protein: CATSESSGRVGTGELFF.

J is TRBJ2-5 and V is TRBV20-1, with D perhaps TRBD1 (5 bases). The CDR3 contains 11 residues. The V end was cut by 6 bases, the J end by 8 bases, with 13 bases between. The V gene's germline CDR1 is DFQATT and CDR2 SNEGSKA (reference sequence). CDR3 nucleotide sequence: TGCAGTGCGATTATCTGGGGCACCCAGTACTTC. It is translated as CSAIIWGTQYF.

As regards this clone: Other DNA sequences in this specimen translate into the identical CDR3. The V and J genes are TRBV12-3 or TRBV12-4 and TRBJ1-5; D possibly corresponds to TRBD1 (6 bases). The V end was cut by 6 bases, the J end by 4 bases, with 10 bases between. The CDR3 loop spans 13 amino acids. This CDR3 is CASRDTGNQPQHF. The CDR3 coding sequence is TGTGCCAGCAGGGACACAGGGAATCAGCCCCAGCATTTT.

The chain is built from TRBV5-1 and TRBJ1-2; TRBD1 matches 7 bases. The germline V gene encodes CDR1 SGHRS and CDR2 YFSETQ. Trimming took 8 bases from V and 0 from J; bases not matched to a gene: 4. CDR3 length equals 13 residues. As DNA, the CDR3 is TGCGCCAGTTGGGACAGAACTAACTATGGCTACACCTTC. Translating gives CASWDRTNYGYTF. Complete variable domain (other parts from reference TRBV5-1 and TRBJ1-2): KAGVTQTPRYLIKTRGQQVTLSCSPISGHRSVSWYQQTPGQGLQFLFEYFSETQRNKGNFPGRFSGRQFSNSRSEMNVSTLELGDSALYLCASWDRTNYGYTFGSGTRLTVV.

For this clone: Within the sample, other DNA sequences also encode this same CDR3. The CDR3 sequence: CASSVGGDTEAFF. CDR3 DNA sequence: TGTGCCAGCAGCGTAGGGGGGGACACTGAAGCTTTCTTT. The rearrangement joins TRBV9 to TRBJ1-1, with D perhaps matching TRBD1 (5 bases). V gave up 0 bases and J gave up 3 bases, with 6 bases separating them. CDR3 length equals 13 residues. Germline CDR1 and CDR2: SGDLS and YYNGEE.

The chain couples TRBV19 to TRBJ2-3, with TRBD2 matching over 13 bases. With V trimmed by 3 bases and J by 2 bases, 8 bases remained unmatched. From germline, CDR1 is LNHDA and CDR2 SQIVND (reference sequence). The CDR3 has 18 amino acids. The CDR3 loop reads CASSIGRTSGGNTDTQYF. For the CDR3, the DNA is TGTGCCAGTAGTATTGGCCGGACTAGCGGGGGAAACACAGATACGCAGTATTTT.

The chain uses TRBV10-1 and TRBJ2-7; 9 bases are shared with TRBD2. The CDR3 spans 13 residues. J was trimmed by 5 bases and V by 4 bases; bases with no gene match: 3. Germline V gene data show CDR1 as WNHNN and CDR2 as SYGVQD (reference sequence). The CDR3 DNA sequence: TGCGCCAGCAGTGTAGCGGGGGTGGACGAGCAGTACTTC. Translation gives CASSVAGVDEQYF.

This chain joins TRBV14 and TRBJ2-3, with a tentative D call TRBD2 (6 bases). V shed 9 bases and J shed 1 base, with 11 bases lying between them. CDR3 size: 13 residues. Germline V gives CDR1 SGHDN, CDR2 FVKESK. CDR3 nucleotides: TGTGCCAGTGCGGGACTTCGCACAGATACGCAGTATTTT. This translates into CASAGLRTDTQYF.

This clone turned up a few times. The chain combines TRBV6-2 or TRBV6-3 with TRBJ1-5; tentative D call: TRBD1 (5 bases). CDR3 length: 16 residues. Between the trimmed V and J ends, which lost 6 bases and 1 base, there was a span of 16 bases. Germline CDR1 reads MNHEY; CDR2 reads SVGEGT. In DNA form, the CDR3 reads TGTGCCAGCAGCACGCTAAGGAGGGACAGCAATCAGCCCCAGCATTTT. This encodes CASSTLRRDSNQPQHF.

The chain combines TRBV5-4 with TRBJ1-2; D remains ambiguous. Trimming left V 4 bases short and J 4 bases short, with 17 bases between. The CDR3 sequence is 15 residues long. Germline V gene lookup returns CDR1 SGHNT and CDR2 YYREEE (reference sequence). CDR3 sequence (DNA): TGTGCCAGCAGCCCCCCCGAGGCATTTAGCTATGGCTACACCTTC. Protein sequence: CASSPPEAFSYGYTF.

The chain combines TRBV28 with TRBJ2-3; 8 bases line up with TRBD1. The ends lost 6 bases at V and 5 bases at J; junction bases unmatched: 10. Germline assignment: CDR1 MDHEN and CDR2 SYDVKM. The CDR3 totals 15 residues. The CDR3 DNA follows: TGTGCCAGCAGCGTCGGACAGGGTAGTGTAGATACGCAGTATTTT. It codes for CASSVGQGSVDTQYF.

The gene calls are TRBV5-4 and TRBJ1-6, with 7 bases identical to TRBD1. V shed 4 bases, J shed 5 bases, and the junction held 9 bases outside the gene matches. The CDR3 totals 16 residues. CDR1 is SGHNT and CDR2 is YYREEE in the germline V gene (reference sequence). CDR3 coding DNA: TGTGCCAGCAGCCGGGAGACAGGGACCCATAATTCACCCCTCCACTTT. Translation gives CASSRETGTHNSPLHF.

The gene calls are TRBV19 and TRBJ1-6, with 9 bases aligning to TRBD1. J lost 10 bases, V lost 5 bases, and 9 bases had no gene match. Germline V gives CDR1 LNHDA, CDR2 SQIVND (reference sequence). The CDR3 has 15 residues. CDR3 coding DNA: TGTGCCAGTAGTCCAAGGACAGGGGCCTTGTCACCCCTCCACTTT. Amino acids: CASSPRTGALSPLHF.

V and J are TRBV11-3 and TRBJ2-1; possibly TRBD1 for D (7 bases). Looked up from germline, CDR1 is SGHNT and CDR2 is YENEEA. CDR3 length: 16 residues. V was cut by 1 base and J by 8 bases, with 18 bases left in between. The CDR3 loop is CASSLGKGAWGDEQFF. CDR3 in DNA: TGTGCCAGCAGCTTAGGCAAGGGGGCGTGGGGGGATGAGCAGTTCTTC.